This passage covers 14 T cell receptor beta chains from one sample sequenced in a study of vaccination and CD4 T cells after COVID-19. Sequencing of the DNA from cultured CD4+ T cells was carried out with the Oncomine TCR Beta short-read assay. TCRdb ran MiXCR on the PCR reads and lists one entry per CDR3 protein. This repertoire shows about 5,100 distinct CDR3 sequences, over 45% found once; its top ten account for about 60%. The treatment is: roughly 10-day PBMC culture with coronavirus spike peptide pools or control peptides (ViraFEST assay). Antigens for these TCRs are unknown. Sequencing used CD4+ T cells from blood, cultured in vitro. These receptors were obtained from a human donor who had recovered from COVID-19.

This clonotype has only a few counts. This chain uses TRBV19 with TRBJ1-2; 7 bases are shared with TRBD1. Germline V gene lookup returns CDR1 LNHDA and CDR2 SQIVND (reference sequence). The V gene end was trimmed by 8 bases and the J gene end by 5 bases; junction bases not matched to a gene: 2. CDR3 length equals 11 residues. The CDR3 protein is CASRQGYGYTF. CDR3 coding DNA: TGTGCCAGTCGACAGGGTTATGGCTACACCTTC.

The CDR3 loop reads CASSPGAETQYF. Here the CDR3 DNA reads TGTGCCAGCAGCCCCGGGGCTGAGACCCAGTACTTC. The V gene is TRBV21-1, the J gene TRBJ2-5; the table's D call, TRBD1, was not checked against the DNA. TRBV21-1 is annotated as a pseudogene. The CDR3 runs to 12 residues.

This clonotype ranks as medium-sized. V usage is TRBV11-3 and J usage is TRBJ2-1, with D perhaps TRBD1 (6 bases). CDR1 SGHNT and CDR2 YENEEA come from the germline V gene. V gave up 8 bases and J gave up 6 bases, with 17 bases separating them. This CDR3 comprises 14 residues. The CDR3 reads CASRRDNGVNEQFF. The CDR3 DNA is TGTGCCAGCCGCCGGGACAATGGGGTCAATGAGCAGTTCTTC.

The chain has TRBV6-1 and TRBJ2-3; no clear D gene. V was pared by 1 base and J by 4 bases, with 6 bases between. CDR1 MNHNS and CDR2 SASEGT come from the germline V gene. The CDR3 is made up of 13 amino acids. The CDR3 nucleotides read TGTGCCAGCAGTGAAGAGACGGCAGATACGCAGTATTTT. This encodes CASSEETADTQYF.

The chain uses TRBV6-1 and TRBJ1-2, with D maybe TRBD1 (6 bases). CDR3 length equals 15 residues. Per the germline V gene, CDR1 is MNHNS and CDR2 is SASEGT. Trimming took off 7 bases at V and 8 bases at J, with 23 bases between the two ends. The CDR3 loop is CASTSGEGGVEGYTF. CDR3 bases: TGTGCCAGCACCTCAGGAGAGGGGGGTGTTGAAGGCTACACCTTC.

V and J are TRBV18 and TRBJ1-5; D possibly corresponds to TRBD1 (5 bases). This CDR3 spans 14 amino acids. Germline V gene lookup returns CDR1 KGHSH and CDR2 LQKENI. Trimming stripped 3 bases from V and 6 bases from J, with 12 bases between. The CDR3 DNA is TGTGCCAGCTCACCTGATGGGGACCGTCAGCCCCAGCATTTT. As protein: CASSPDGDRQPQHF.

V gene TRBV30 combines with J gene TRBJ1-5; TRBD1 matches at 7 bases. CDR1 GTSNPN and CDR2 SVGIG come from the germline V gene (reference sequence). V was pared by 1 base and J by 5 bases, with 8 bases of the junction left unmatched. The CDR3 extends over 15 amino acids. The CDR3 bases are TGTGCCTGGAGTGAGGCGGAAGGGGGCCATCAGCCCCAGCATTTT. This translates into CAWSEAEGGHQPQHF.

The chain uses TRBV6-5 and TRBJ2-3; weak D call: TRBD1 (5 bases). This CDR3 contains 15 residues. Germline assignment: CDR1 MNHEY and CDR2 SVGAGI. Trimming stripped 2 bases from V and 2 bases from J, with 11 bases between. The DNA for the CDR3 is TGTGCCAGCAGTTACCCGACAGCCTACACAGATACGCAGTATTTT. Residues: CASSYPTAYTDTQYF.

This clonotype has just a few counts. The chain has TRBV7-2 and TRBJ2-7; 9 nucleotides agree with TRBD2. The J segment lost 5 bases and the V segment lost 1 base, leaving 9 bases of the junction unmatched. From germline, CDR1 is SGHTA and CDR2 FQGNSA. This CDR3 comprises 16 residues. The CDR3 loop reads CASSLGSPAGGHEQYF. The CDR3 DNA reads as TGTGCCAGCAGCTTAGGATCTCCGGCGGGGGGGCACGAGCAGTACTTC.

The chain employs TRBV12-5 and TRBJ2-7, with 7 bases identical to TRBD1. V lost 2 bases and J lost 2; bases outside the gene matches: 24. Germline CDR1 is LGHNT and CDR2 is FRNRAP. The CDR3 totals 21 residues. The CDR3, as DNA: TGTGCTAGTGGTTTGATATTACCCCCCCTCTCGGGACAGCAAATTACCTACGAGCAGTACTTC. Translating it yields CASGLILPPLSGQQITYEQYF.

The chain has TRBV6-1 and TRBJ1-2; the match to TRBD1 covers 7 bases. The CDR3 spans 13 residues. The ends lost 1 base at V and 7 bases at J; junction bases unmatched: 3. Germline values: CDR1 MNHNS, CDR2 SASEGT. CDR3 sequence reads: CASSEGTGVGYTF. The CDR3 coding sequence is TGTGCCAGCAGTGAAGGGACAGGAGTTGGCTACACCTTC.

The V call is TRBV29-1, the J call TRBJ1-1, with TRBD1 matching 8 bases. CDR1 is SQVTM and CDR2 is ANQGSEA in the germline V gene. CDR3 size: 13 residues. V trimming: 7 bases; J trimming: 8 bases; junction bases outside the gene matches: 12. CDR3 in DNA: TGCAGCGGAACCGGGACAGGAACCGCCGAAGCTTTCTTT. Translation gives CSGTGTGTAEAFF.

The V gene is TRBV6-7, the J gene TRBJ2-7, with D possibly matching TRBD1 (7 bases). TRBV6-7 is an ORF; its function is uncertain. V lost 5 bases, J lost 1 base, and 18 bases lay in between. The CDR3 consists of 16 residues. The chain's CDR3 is CASSHYGGGRSYEQYF. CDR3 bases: TGTGCCAGCAGTCACTACGGAGGGGGCAGATCCTACGAGCAGTACTTC.

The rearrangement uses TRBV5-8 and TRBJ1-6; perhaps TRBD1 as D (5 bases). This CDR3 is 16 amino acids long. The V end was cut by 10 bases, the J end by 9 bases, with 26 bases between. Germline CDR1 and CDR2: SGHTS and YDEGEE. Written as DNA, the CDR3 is TGTGCCTGTGGACGGCGTATGGGGACGGGCGGTTCACCCCTCCACTTT. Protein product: CACGRRMGTGGSPLHF.